These T cell receptor beta chains were read from a single sample in a study of blood T cell repertoires in COVID-19. Clones were read by immunoSEQ multiplex PCR, and TCRdb kept only the in-frame ones, dropping some. In the table there are around 99,000 clones, around 80% of which are singletons. Sequencing used peripheral blood. These receptors were obtained from a human donor in a cohort sampled during active or convalescent COVID-19. The CDR3 runs from the conserved cysteine through the conserved F or W.

V	J	CDR3
TRBV15	TRBJ1-6	CATSRPYSPLHF
TRBV5-4	TRBJ2-7	CASSLETGPYEQYF
TRBV14	TRBJ1-2	CASSQRGGAGTGNYGYTF
TRBV7-3	TRBJ2-1	CASSLFQGASYNEQFF
TRBV6-5	TRBJ1-5	CASVRSLNQPQHF
TRBV9	TRBJ1-1	CASSPAGQGSTEAFF
TRBV4-3	TRBJ2-7	CASSQVSGSNYEQYF
TRBV7-3	TRBJ2-7	CASSLMPGYEQYF
TRBV27	TRBJ1-1	CASSVTGLLNTEAFF
TRBV13	TRBJ1-1	CASSPWTGGKNTEAFF
TRBV15	TRBJ2-7	CATSRDEASPVYEQYF
TRBV29-1	TRBJ2-7	CSAADVTETYEQYF
TRBV5-1	TRBJ2-1	CASSLGLEHNEQFF
TRBV7-2	TRBJ2-7	CASRASGYFNEQYF
TRBV5-4	TRBJ2-5	CASSLGSLQETQYF
TRBV4-3	TRBJ1-4	CASSRHSATNEKLFF
TRBV28	TRBJ1-1	CASRYRDRIVMNTEAFF
TRBV27	TRBJ1-6	CASSRGDLYNSPLHF
TRBV11-1	TRBJ2-2	CASSLSLTDTGELFF
TRBV6-2/TRBV6-3	TRBJ1-5	CASSFPRGTGTSNQPQHF
TRBV13	TRBJ2-1	CASSKLQGLEQFF
TRBV21-1	TRBJ2-5	CASSRGTSGRGLKETQYF
TRBV5-1	TRBJ1-6	CASSLGTGDYSPLHF